What follows are 17 T cell receptor beta chains derived from one specimen sequenced in a study of cytomegalovirus exposure and HLA in healthy donors. 60 Vbeta and 13 Jbeta primers were used in PCR. Sequencing was performed with immunoSEQ multiplex PCR; in TCRdb, only in-frame clones are kept and a portion is missing. The data hold approximately 200,000 clones, with around three quarters observed a single time. Sequenced: PBMCs. The receptors stem from a man aged 40-55 years in good health and CMV-seronegative.

V gene TRBV7-9 combines with J gene TRBJ1-5; the match to TRBD1 covers 11 bases. The CDR3 spans 15 residues. V trimming: 4 bases; J trimming: 6 bases; junction bases outside the gene matches: 5. Germline values: CDR1 SEHNR, CDR2 FQNEAQ (reference sequence). As DNA, the CDR3 is TGTGCCAGCAGCTCGGGACAGGGGGTAGGTCAGCCCCAGCATTTT. Translation: CASSSGQGVGQPQHF.

The chain joins TRBV5-8 to TRBJ2-7; 11 nucleotides align to TRBD1. Looked up from germline, CDR1 is SGHTS and CDR2 is YDEGEE. This CDR3 contains 14 residues. Trimming at V came to 4 bases and at J to 4 bases, leaving 4 bases not matched to a gene. The CDR3 region is CASSRGQGAYEQYF. DNA of the CDR3: TGTGCCAGCAGCAGAGGACAGGGGGCATACGAGCAGTACTTC.

A few counts support this clone. The chain recombines TRBV5-4 with TRBJ1-1; D remains unclear. V was trimmed by 0 bases and J by 1 base, leaving 7 bases between them. The germline CDR1 and CDR2 sequences are SGHNT and YYREEE (reference sequence). The CDR3 length is 14 residues. CDR3: CASSLAKSNTEAFF. The DNA of the CDR3 is TGTGCCAGCAGCTTGGCCAAATCGAACACTGAAGCTTTCTTT.

V and J are TRBV13 and TRBJ2-1; the match to TRBD2 covers 7 bases. The CDR3 contains 15 residues. V was clipped by 1 base and J by 6 bases; unmatched bases: 6. Germline CDR1 reads PRHDT; CDR2 reads FYEKMQ (reference sequence). The CDR3: CASSLEAGVSNEQFF. Written as DNA, the CDR3 is TGTGCCAGCAGCTTAGAGGCGGGAGTTAGCAATGAGCAGTTCTTC.

The V gene is TRBV7-7, the J gene TRBJ2-1; 8 bases are shared with TRBD2. Germline V CDR1 and CDR2: SSHAT, FNYEAQ (reference sequence). The junction had 7 bases not matched to a gene; V was cut back by 5 bases and J by 4 bases. The CDR3 is 15 residues long. The CDR3 region is CASSPQTSAYNEQFF. The CDR3 DNA is TGTGCCAGCAGCCCCCAGACTAGCGCGTACAATGAGCAGTTCTTC.

The V call is TRBV7-2, the J call TRBJ2-7; 10 nucleotides match TRBD1. CDR1 and CDR2 from the germline V gene are SGHTA and FQGNSA. The junction had 4 bases not matched to a gene; V was cut back by 3 bases and J by 5 bases. CDR3 length equals 14 residues. CDR3 sequence: CASSFRDRGHEQYF. As DNA, the CDR3 is TGTGCCAGCAGCTTCCGGGACAGGGGCCACGAGCAGTACTTC.

The chain joins TRBV29-1 to TRBJ2-5, with 7 nucleotides matching TRBD1. Trimming cost V 5 bases and J 2 bases; bases outside gene matches: 8. In germline, CDR1 is SQVTM, CDR2 ANQGSEA. The CDR3 sequence is 14 residues long. The CDR3: CSVYGTEDQETQYF. As DNA, the CDR3 is TGCAGCGTTTATGGGACAGAGGATCAAGAGACCCAGTACTTC.

V is TRBV6-1 and J is TRBJ1-1, with D possibly being TRBD1 (5 bases). V was clipped by 5 bases and J by 3 bases, with 13 bases between them. Germline values: CDR1 MNHNS, CDR2 SASEGT. The CDR3 length is 14 residues. The CDR3 DNA reads as TGTGCCAGCAGTAGGACACCTAGGGACACTGAAGCTTTCTTT. The encoded protein is CASSRTPRDTEAFF.

The chain links TRBV2 to TRBJ2-7; D perhaps matches TRBD2 (5 bases). CDR1 and CDR2 (germline): SNHLY, FYNNEI. The germline V and J ends were trimmed by 9 bases and 2 bases, with 8 bases remaining between them. This CDR3 is built from 11 residues. This CDR3 is CASQRAYEQYF. CDR3 nucleotide sequence: TGTGCCAGTCAGAGGGCCTACGAGCAGTACTTC.

The chain employs TRBV7-3 and TRBJ1-6, with 9 bases fitting TRBD1. Germline V lookup: CDR1 SGHTA, CDR2 FQGTGA. There are 14 residues in the CDR3. With 5 bases clipped from V and 10 bases from J, the junction kept 6 bases outside the gene matches. The CDR3 loop reads CASSRDRVGSPLHF. CDR3 in DNA: TGTGCCAGCAGCCGGGACAGGGTAGGATCACCCCTCCACTTT.

CDR3 sequence: CASVALTGGSGELFF. The CDR3 coding sequence is TGTGCCAGCGTTGCCTTAACGGGAGGGTCCGGGGAGCTGTTTTTT. The rearrangement joins TRBV28 to TRBJ2-2; 8 positions agree with TRBD2. V shed 8 bases, J shed 6 bases, and the junction held 11 bases outside the gene matches. CDR1 and CDR2 from the germline V gene are MDHEN and SYDVKM. This CDR3 has 15 residues.

The table lists this clone with a few counts. The chain couples TRBV7-2 to TRBJ1-1; 7 bases line up with TRBD1. The CDR3 runs 18 residues. V lost 1 base and J lost 1; bases outside the gene matches: 12. The germline V gene encodes CDR1 SGHTA and CDR2 FQGNSA. The CDR3 loop is CASSLGTQGTRGNTEAFF. DNA for the CDR3: TGTGCCAGCAGCTTAGGCACACAGGGGACCCGCGGGAACACTGAAGCTTTCTTT. Full variable domain (remainder filled in from reference TRBV7-2 and TRBJ1-1): GAGVSQSPSNKVTEKGKDVELRCDPISGHTALYWYRQSLGQGLEFLIYFQGNSAPDKSGLPSDRFSAERTGGSVSTLTIQRTQQEDSAVYLCASSLGTQGTRGNTEAFFGQGTRLTVV.

This clone was seen only a few times. V usage is TRBV11-3 and J usage is TRBJ1-1; TRBD1 is a possible D gene (6 bases). From germline, CDR1 is SGHNT and CDR2 YENEEA. This CDR3 is 13 amino acids long. The V gene lost 5 bases and the J gene lost 3 bases, with 10 bases spanning the gap. CDR3 in DNA: TGTGCCAGCAGCATTCACAGGGACACTGAAGCTTTCTTT. It specifies CASSIHRDTEAFF.

The chain joins TRBV9 to TRBJ1-4, with 7 nucleotides matching TRBD1. CDR1 and CDR2 from the germline V gene are SGDLS and YYNGEE. With V trimmed by 1 base and J by 4 bases, 13 bases remained unmatched. This CDR3 contains 18 residues. CDR3 coding DNA: TGTGCCAGCAGCGTAACCCCCTCCAGACAGGGTGGTAATGAAAAACTGTTTTTT. Translating gives CASSVTPSRQGGNEKLFF.

A few counts support this clone. This chain joins TRBV19 and TRBJ2-7; 8 bases are a match to TRBD1. The ends lost 5 bases at V and 5 bases at J; junction bases unmatched: 2. Germline-derived CDR1 and CDR2 are LNHDA and SQIVND (reference sequence). The CDR3 totals 12 residues. The CDR3 nucleotides are TGTGCCAGTAGTCAGGGGGCCAACGAGCAGTACTTC. It codes for CASSQGANEQYF.

The V and J genes are TRBV15 and TRBJ1-4, with a possible D match to TRBD1 (5 bases). The germline gives CDR1 LNHNV, CDR2 YYDKDF (reference sequence). This CDR3 contains 14 residues. Trimming shortened V by 8 bases and J by 5 bases, and 15 bases separated the two germline ends. CDR3 DNA: TGTGCCACCTTCGTGCGGGGCCCAAATGAAAAACTGTTTTTT. Its translation is CATFVRGPNEKLFF. Variable domain in full (rest from reference TRBV15 and TRBJ1-4): DAMVIQNPRYQVTQFGKPVTLSCSQTLNHNVMYWYQQKSSQAPKLLFHYYDKDFNNEADTPDNFQSRRPNTSFCFLDIRSPGLGDTAMYLCATFVRGPNEKLFFGSGTQLSVL.

The rearrangement links TRBV5-1 to TRBJ2-7; D is perhaps TRBD2 (6 bases). CDR3 length: 16 amino acids. V was shortened by 4 bases and J by 3 bases, with 20 bases between the two germline ends. CDR1 is SGHRS, CDR2 YFSETQ, per germline. The DNA for the CDR3 is TGCGCCAGCAGCCCGTGGAGGGAAGCGGGTATCTACGAGCAGTACTTC. Protein sequence: CASSPWREAGIYEQYF.